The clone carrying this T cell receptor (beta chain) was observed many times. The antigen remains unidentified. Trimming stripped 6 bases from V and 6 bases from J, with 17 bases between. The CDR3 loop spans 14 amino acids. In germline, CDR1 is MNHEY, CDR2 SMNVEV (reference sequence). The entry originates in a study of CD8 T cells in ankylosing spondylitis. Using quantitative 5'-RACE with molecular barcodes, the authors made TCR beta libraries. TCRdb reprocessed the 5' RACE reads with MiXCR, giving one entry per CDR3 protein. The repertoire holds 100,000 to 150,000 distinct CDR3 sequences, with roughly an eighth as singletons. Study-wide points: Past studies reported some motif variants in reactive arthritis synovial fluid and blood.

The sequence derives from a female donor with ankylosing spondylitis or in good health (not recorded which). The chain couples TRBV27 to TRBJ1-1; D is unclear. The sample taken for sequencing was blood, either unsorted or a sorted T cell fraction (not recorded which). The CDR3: CASSPGPTPAEAFF. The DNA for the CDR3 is TGTGCCAGCAGCCCCGGACCTACCCCGGCTGAAGCTTTCTTT.